This T cell receptor beta chain is from a study of T cell changes during pregnancy in multiple sclerosis. Libraries were prepared by immunoSEQ multiplex PCR; TCRdb keeps only in-frame clonotypes and omits some of them. The repertoire holds around 71,000 clones, with 92% as singletons. Per the germline V gene, CDR1 is SQVTM and CDR2 is ANQGSEA. V was clipped by 4 bases and J by 0 bases, with 12 bases between them. This CDR3 region has 15 residues. In its sample, this clone was seen once. The material was peripheral blood, obtained after pregnancy. The chain joins TRBV29-1 to TRBJ2-2, with TRBD1 as a possible D gene (5 bases). The receptor was isolated from a female donor with multiple sclerosis, enrolled in a pregnancy study. The CDR3 reads CSVVVLGANTGELFF. CDR3 bases: TGCAGCGTTGTGGTGTTAGGGGCGAACACCGGGGAGCTGTTTTTT.